This paragraph covers one T cell receptor beta chain sequence. The data stem from a study of T cell repertoires in cytomegalovirus infection. TCRdb redid the calling of the reads with MiXCR, one entry per CDR3 protein. This sample has some 320,000 distinct CDR3 sequences, with approximately 9.5% found just once. Germline-derived CDR1 and CDR2 are GTSNPN and SVGIG (reference sequence). V lost 0 bases, J lost 5 bases, and 10 bases lay in between. The CDR3 covers 13 residues. This chain joins TRBV30 and TRBJ2-5; D is uncertain. The clonotype comes from a human donor in good health (CMV status not recorded). Some clones in this sample may be carry-over from other donors' samples. The sample comprised PBMCs. The CDR3 spells CAWSVRQAETQYF. The CDR3 DNA follows: TGTGCCTGGAGTGTACGGCAGGCCGAGACCCAGTACTTC.